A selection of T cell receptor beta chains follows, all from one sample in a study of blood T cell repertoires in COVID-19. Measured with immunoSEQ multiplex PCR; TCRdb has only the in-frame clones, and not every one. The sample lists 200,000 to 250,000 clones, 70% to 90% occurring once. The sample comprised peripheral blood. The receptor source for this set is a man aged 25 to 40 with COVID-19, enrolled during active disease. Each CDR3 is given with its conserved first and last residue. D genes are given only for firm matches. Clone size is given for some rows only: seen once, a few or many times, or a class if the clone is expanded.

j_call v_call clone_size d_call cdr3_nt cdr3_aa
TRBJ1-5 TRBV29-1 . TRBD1 TGCAGCGTGGGACAGGCGAATAGCAATCAGCCCCAGCATTTT CSVGQANSNQPQHF
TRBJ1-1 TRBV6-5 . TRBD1 TGTGCCAGCAGCCTAACAGGGGAACCGAACACTGAAGCTTTCTTT CASSLTGEPNTEAFF
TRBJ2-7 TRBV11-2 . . TGTGCCAGCAGCTTAAGTCCCGGCGGGGTAAAAAAGTACGAGCAGTACTTC CASSLSPGGVKKYEQYF
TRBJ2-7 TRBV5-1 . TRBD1 TGCGCCAGCAGCCCCGGGACAGGTCCCTACGAGCAGTACTTC CASSPGTGPYEQYF
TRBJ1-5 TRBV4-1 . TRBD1 TGCGCCAGCTCAGCCTATGGGACAGCAAATCAGCCCCAGCATTTT CASSAYGTANQPQHF
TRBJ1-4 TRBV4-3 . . TGCGCCAGCAGCCCGGGGCCAAACAGGGCTAATGAAAAACTGTTTTTT CASSPGPNRANEKLFF
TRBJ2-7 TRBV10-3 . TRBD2 TGTGCCATCAGTGGGTGGGAGGGGATGAACGAGCAGTACTTC CAISGWEGMNEQYF
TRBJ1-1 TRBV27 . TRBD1 TGTGCCAGCAGCGCGGGGACAGTGAACACTGAAGCTTTCTTT CASSAGTVNTEAFF
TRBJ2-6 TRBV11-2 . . TGTGCCAGCAGCGCACAGGTCAGCTCTGGGGCCAACGTCCTGACTTTC CASSAQVSSGANVLTF
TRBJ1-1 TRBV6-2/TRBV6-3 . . TGTGCCAGCAGCGACAGATCTGCGAACACTGAAGCTTTCTTT CASSDRSANTEAFF
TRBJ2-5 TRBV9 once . TGTGCCAGCAGCGTAGCTACTGAGACCGCAGGCGCATCGGCCCAGTACTTC CASSVATETAGASAQYF
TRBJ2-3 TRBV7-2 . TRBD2 TGTGCCAGCAGCTTAGGGCCGTCTAGCGGGAGTATTTTAGATACGCAGTATTTT CASSLGPSSGSILDTQYF
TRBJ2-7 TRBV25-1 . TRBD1 TGTGCCAGCAGTCCCTCCCCGGGACAGGGGGCCTACGAGCAGTACTTC CASSPSPGQGAYEQYF
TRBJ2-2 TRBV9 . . TGTGCCAGCAGCAGAGGAGGGACTTGGAACACCGGGGAGCTGTTTTTT CASSRGGTWNTGELFF
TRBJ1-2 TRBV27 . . TGTGCCAGCAGTTTGTCGACAGATACCTATGGCTACACCTTC CASSLSTDTYGYTF
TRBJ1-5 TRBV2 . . TGTGCCAGCAGTGTGGGGGCAGGGACGTATAGCAATCAGCCCCAGCATTTT CASSVGAGTYSNQPQHF
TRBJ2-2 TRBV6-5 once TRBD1 TGTGCCAGCAGTTACTTCGACAGGGTGGACGGGGAGCTGTTTTTT CASSYFDRVDGELFF
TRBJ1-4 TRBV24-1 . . TGTGCCACCAGTGACCGAGGACAAACGGAAAAACTGTTTTTT CATSDRGQTEKLFF
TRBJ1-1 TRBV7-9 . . TGTGCCAGCAGCTTAGTCGGCGACAGCCATGAAGCTTTCTTT CASSLVGDSHEAFF
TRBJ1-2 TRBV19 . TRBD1 TGTGCCACCACAGGGGGCGCGTACTATGGCTACACCTTC CATTGGAYYGYTF
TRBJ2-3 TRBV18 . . TGTGCCAGCTCCAACGCCAGGGGCACAGATACGCAGTATTTT CASSNARGTDTQYF
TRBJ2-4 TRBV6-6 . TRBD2 TGTGCCAGCAGTTCCCCTCGGGGGGAGGGCGGAAACATTCAGTACTTC CASSSPRGEGGNIQYF
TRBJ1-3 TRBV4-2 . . TGTGCCAGCAGCCAAGACGGGTGGACTGGAAACACCATATATTTT CASSQDGWTGNTIYF
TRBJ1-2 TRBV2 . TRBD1 TGTGCCAGCAGTGCACAATCACAGGGGGCTGGTGGCTACACCTTC CASSAQSQGAGGYTF
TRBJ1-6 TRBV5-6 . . TGTGCCAGCAGCTCTGTAGCAGCTTATTCACCCCTCCACTTT CASSSVAAYSPLHF
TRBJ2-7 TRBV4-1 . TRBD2 TGCGCCAGCAGCCAACTAGCGGGAGGCGCCTACGAGCAGTACTTC CASSQLAGGAYEQYF
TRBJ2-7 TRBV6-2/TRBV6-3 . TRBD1 TGTGCCAGCAGTTACTCGTTGGGACAGGCCCACTACGAGCAGTACTTC CASSYSLGQAHYEQYF
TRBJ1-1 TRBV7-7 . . TGTGCCAGCAGCTTAGTCAGGGACACTGAAGCTTTCTTT CASSLVRDTEAFF
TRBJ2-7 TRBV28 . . TGTGCCAGCACCCCGACAGGTTCCTACGAGCAGTACTTC CASTPTGSYEQYF
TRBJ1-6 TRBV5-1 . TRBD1 TGCGCCAGCAGCTCCGGGACAGGGGCTGCACCCCTCCACTTT CASSSGTGAAPLHF
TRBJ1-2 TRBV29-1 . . TGCAGCGTTACCCAAATCGGCCAGGGCTATGGCTACACCTTC CSVTQIGQGYGYTF
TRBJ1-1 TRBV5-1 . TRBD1 TGCGCCAGCAGCTACCACTCCGGGACAGGGACACAGAACACTGAAGCTTTCTTT CASSYHSGTGTQNTEAFF
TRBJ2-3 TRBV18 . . TGTGCCAGCTCACCTAGACAGACAGATACGCAGTATTTT CASSPRQTDTQYF
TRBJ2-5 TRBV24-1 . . TGTGCCACCAGTGACCCCGGAAGGGGAGAGACCCAGTACTTC CATSDPGRGETQYF
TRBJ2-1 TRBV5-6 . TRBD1 TGTGCCAGCAGCTTGACCGGGACAGGGACCCTGTTCTTC CASSLTGTGTLFF
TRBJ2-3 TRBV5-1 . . TGCGCCAGCAGCCCCGTCCCCCGCACAGATACGCAGTATTTT CASSPVPRTDTQYF
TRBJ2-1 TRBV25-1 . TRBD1 TGTGCCAGCAGTAAGAGGCCGGGACAGGGGAGTGGCGATGAGCAGTTCTTC CASSKRPGQGSGDEQFF
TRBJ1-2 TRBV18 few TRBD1 TGTGCCAGCTCACCGTTAGGGACAGGGGACTATGGCTACACCTTC CASSPLGTGDYGYTF
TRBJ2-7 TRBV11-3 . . TGTGCCAGCAGCTTAGGAACTACGTCCTACGAGCAGTACTTC CASSLGTTSYEQYF
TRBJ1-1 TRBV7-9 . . TGTGCCAGCAGCTTAGCGCTAGGAGGGACTGAAGCTTTCTTT CASSLALGGTEAFF
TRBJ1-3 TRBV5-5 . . TGTGCCAGCAGCTTGGAGGGGGTTTTTGGAAACACCATATATTTT CASSLEGVFGNTIYF
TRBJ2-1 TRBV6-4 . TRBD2 TGTGCCAGCAGTGATTCCCCGACTAGCGGGGGGGCCCCTGAGCAGTTCTTC CASSDSPTSGGAPEQFF
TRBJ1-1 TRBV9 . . TGTGCCAGCAGCGCGAACAGGGACATGAACACTGAAGCTTTCTTT CASSANRDMNTEAFF
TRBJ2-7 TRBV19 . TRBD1 TGTGCCAGTAGTTTCGGGACAGGGCCTTACGAGCAGTACTTC CASSFGTGPYEQYF
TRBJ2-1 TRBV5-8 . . TGTGCCAGCAGCTTGGCTTTACGGAGTCGGGATTCCCATGAGCAGTTCTTC CASSLALRSRDSHEQFF
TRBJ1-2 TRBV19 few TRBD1 TGTGCCAGCTGGACAGGGCGGGAGCGTGATGGCTACACCTTC CASWTGRERDGYTF
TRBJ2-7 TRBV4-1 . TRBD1 TGCGCCAGCAGCCAAGACCCAGGGACAGGGCGCGAGCAGTACTTC CASSQDPGTGREQYF
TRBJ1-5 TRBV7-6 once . TGTGCCAGCAGCTTAGATGGGACACACAATCAGCCCCAGCATTTT CASSLDGTHNQPQHF
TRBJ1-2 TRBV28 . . TGTGCCAGCAGTCCCGGGTCTAACTATGGCTACACCTTC CASSPGSNYGYTF
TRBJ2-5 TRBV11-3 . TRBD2 TGTGCCAGCAGCCCGGGACTAGCGGGAGCGCCGGGGTTGGAGACCCAGTACTTC CASSPGLAGAPGLETQYF
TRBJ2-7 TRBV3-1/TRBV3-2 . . TGTGCCAGCAGCCAAGTTACCCAGGGATACGAGCAGTACTTC CASSQVTQGYEQYF
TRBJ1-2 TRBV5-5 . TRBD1 TGTGCCAGCAGCCCTTCGGGACAGGGATATGGCTACACCTTC CASSPSGQGYGYTF
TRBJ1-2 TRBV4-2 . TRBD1 TGTGCCAGCAGCCGCACTCAGACAGGGGACTATGGCTACACCTTC CASSRTQTGDYGYTF
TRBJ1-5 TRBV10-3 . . TGTGCCATCAGTGGCAGTGGGGAGAGAGGCAATCAGCCCCAGCATTTT CAISGSGERGNQPQHF
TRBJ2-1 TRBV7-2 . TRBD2 TGTGCCAGCAGCTTCCTCGGGGGGATTTGGGGCAATGAGCAGTTCTTC CASSFLGGIWGNEQFF
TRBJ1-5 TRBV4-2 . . TGTGCCAGCAGCCAAGATTTAGGGGCTAGCAATCAGCCCCAGCATTTT CASSQDLGASNQPQHF
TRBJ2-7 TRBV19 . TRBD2 TGTGCCAGTAGTGCGGGGGGCGGCTACGAGCAGTACTTC CASSAGGGYEQYF
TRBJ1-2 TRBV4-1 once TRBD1 TGCGCCAGCAGCCAAGATTTGAGACAGGGTGGCTACACCTTC CASSQDLRQGGYTF
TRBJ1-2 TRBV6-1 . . TGTGCCAGCAGTGAGCCGCCGGGGAATAGCTATGGCTACACCTTC CASSEPPGNSYGYTF
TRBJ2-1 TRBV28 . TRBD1 TGTGCCAGCAGCCATCAGGGGGCTTTTGGCTACAATGAGCAGTTCTTC CASSHQGAFGYNEQFF